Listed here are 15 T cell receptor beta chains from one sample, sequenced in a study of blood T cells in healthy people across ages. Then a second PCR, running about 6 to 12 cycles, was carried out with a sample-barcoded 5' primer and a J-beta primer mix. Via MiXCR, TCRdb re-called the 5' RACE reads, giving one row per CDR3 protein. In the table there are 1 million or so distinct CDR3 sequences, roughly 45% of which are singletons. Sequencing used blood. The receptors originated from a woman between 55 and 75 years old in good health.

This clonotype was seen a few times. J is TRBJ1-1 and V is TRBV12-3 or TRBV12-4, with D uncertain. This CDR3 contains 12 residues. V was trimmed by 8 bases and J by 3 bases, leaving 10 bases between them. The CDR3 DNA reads TGTGCCAGCTCGAACCCCGACACTGAAGCTTTCTTT. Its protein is CASSNPDTEAFF.

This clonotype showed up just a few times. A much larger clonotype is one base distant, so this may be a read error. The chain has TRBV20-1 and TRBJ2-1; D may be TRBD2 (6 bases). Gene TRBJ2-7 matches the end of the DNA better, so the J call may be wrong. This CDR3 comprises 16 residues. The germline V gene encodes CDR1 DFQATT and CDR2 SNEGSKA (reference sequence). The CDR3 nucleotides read TGCAGTGCTAGAGATCAGAGGAGGGAGTCCTACAATGAGCAGTACTTC. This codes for CSARDQRRESYNEQYF.

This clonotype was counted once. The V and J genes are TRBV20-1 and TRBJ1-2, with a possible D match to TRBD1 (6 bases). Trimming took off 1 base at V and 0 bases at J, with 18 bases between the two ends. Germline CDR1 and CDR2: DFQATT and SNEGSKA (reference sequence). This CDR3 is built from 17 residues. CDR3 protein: CSARGTWGGTSNYGYTF. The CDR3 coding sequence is TGCAGTGCTAGAGGCACATGGGGAGGGACATCTAACTATGGCTACACCTTC.

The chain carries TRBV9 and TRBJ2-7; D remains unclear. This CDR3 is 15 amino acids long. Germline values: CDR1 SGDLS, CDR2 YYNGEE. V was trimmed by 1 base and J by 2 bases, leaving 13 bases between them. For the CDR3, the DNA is TGTGCCAGCAGCGTAATAGGCAGCAAAACCTACGAGCAGTACTTC. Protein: CASSVIGSKTYEQYF.

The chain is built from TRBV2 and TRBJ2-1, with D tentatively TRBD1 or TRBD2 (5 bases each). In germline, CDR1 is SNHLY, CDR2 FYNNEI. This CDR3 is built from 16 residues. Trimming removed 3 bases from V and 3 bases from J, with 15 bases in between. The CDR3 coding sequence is TGTGCCAGCAGTGAGGTGGTGGGGGACCACTACAATGAGCAGTTCTTC. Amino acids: CASSEVVGDHYNEQFF.

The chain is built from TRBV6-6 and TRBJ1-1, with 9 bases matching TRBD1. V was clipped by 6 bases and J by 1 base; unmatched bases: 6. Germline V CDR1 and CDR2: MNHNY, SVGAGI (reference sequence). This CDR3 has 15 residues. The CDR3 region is CASRSSTGGNTEAFF. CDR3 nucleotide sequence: TGTGCCAGCAGGTCATCGACAGGGGGGAACACTGAAGCTTTCTTT.

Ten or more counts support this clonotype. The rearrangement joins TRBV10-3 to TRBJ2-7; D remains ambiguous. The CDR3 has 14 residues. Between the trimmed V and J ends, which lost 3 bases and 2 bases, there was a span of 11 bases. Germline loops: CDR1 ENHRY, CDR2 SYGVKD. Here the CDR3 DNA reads TGTGCCATCAGTGACCCGGGCCTTGCCTACGAGCAGTACTTC. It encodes CAISDPGLAYEQYF.

CDR3 region: CASSYLGGRASSYNSPLHF. CDR3 coding DNA: TGTGCCAGCAGCTACCTTGGGGGACGGGCAAGCTCCTATAATTCACCCCTCCACTTT. This chain links TRBV7-6 with TRBJ1-6, with D tentatively TRBD1 (5 bases). Germline-derived CDR1 and CDR2 are SGHVS and FNYEAQ. This CDR3 contains 19 residues. The V and J ends lost 4 bases and 0 bases respectively, with 19 bases between them.

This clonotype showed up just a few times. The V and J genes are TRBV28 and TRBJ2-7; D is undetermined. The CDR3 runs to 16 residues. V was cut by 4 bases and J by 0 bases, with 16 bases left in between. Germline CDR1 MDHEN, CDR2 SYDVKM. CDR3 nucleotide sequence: TGTGCCAGCAGTTCCCCACCGTCTGACGGCTCCTACGAGCAGTACTTC. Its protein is CASSSPPSDGSYEQYF.

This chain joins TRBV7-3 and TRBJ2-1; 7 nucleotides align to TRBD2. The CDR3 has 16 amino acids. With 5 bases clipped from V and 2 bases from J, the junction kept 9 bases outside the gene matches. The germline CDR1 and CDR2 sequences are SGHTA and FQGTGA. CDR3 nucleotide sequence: TGTGCCAGCAGCCCCTCTGAGAGCGGGGCCTACAATGAGCAGTTCTTC. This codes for CASSPSESGAYNEQFF.

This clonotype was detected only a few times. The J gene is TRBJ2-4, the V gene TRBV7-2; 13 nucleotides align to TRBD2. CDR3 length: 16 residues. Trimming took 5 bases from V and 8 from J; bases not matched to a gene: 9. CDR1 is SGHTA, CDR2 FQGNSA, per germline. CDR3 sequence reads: CASSPGTSGIRDIQYF. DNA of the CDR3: TGTGCCAGCAGCCCGGGGACTAGCGGGATTCGGGACATTCAGTACTTC.

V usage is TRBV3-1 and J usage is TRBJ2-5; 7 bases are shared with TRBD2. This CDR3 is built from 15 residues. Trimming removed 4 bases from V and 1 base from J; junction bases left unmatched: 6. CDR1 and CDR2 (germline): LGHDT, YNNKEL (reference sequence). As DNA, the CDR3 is TGTGCCAGCAGCCGAGACGGGAGGATCCAAGAGACCCAGTACTTC. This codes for CASSRDGRIQETQYF.

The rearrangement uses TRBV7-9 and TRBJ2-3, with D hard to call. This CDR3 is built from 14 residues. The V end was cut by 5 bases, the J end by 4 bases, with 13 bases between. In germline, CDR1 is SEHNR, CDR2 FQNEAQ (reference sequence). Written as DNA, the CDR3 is TGTGCCAGCAGCCCCTGGGTGGGCGCAGATACGCAGTATTTT. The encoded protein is CASSPWVGADTQYF.

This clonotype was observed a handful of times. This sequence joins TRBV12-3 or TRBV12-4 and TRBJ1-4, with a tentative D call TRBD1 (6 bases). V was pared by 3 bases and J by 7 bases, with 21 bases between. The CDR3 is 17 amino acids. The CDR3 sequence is CASSFGGAPVLVEKLFF. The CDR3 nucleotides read TGTGCCAGCAGTTTTGGGGGGGCGCCCGTTTTGGTTGAAAAACTGTTTTTT.

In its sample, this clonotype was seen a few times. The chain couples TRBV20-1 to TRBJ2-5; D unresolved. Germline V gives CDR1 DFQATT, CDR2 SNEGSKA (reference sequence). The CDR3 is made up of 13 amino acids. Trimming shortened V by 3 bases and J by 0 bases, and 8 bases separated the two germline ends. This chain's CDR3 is CSARTVNQETQYF. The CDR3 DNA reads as TGCAGTGCTAGGACGGTAAACCAAGAGACCCAGTACTTC.